The entry below gives a single T cell receptor beta chain sequence along with its context. Its antigen is undetermined. Germline assignment: CDR1 MDHEN and CDR2 SYDVKM. The CDR3 covers 14 residues. The V end was cut by 3 bases, the J end by 3 bases, with 9 bases between. The data originate from a study of cytomegalovirus exposure and HLA in healthy donors. In the study overall: The study's early data release held tens of millions of unique TCRs from HLA-typed donors. Study-level findings and limits: The availability of immune exposure information extended only to CMV serostatus. In a later analysis, a missense DCLRE1C variant was linked to TCR beta V- and J-gene trimming.

Researchers ran the PCR with 60 Vbeta and 13 Jbeta primers. Profiling relied on immunoSEQ multiplex PCR, and the TCRdb table lists in-frame clones only, not all of them. This sample has about 160,000 clones, with approximately 80% found just once. The receptor's source is a woman in her fifties or sixties in good health and CMV-seronegative. The source material was PBMCs. The gene calls are TRBV28 and TRBJ1-3; D is possibly TRBD1 (5 bases). CDR3 nucleotides: TGTGCCAGCAGTTTGGGAGGGGTTGGAAACACCATATATTTT. This translates into CASSLGGVGNTIYF.